What follows is one TCR beta chain and its context. The antigen is undetermined. Relapse after autologous stem cell transplantation occurred in every patient, and brentuximab vedotin exposure varied. Best outcomes ranged across complete response, partial response and progressive disease. Sequencing was performed with immunoSEQ multiplex PCR; in TCRdb, only in-frame clones are kept and a portion is missing. The table includes fewer than 20,000 clones, 65% to 85% detected once. This sample stems from a study of PD-1 blockade in classical Hodgkin lymphoma. Overall study results and limits: Underlying causes for the observed repertoire differences were not defined, possibly disease activity or prior therapy. Newly diagnosed patients were reported to exhibit reduced baseline TCR diversity relative to healthy donors.

CDR3 length: 13 residues. V was shortened by 8 bases and J by 4 bases, with 11 bases between the two germline ends. Germline V gene lookup returns CDR1 SGHVS and CDR2 FQNEAQ. The TCR sequence derives from a human donor with classical Hodgkin lymphoma. The input for sequencing was peripheral blood mononuclear cells (PBMCs), taken at baseline. The chain recombines TRBV7-8 with TRBJ2-2; possibly TRBD1 for D (5 bases). CDR3 in amino acids: CASYRIGTGELFF. For the CDR3, the DNA is TGTGCCAGCTACAGGATTGGCACCGGGGAGCTGTTTTTT.